What follows are 13 T cell receptor beta chains derived from one specimen sequenced in a study of T cells in Graves' hyperthyroidism and ophthalmopathy (dated by TCRdb to the late 2010s). Receptor amplification or capture employed multiplex PCR. Sequencing instrument: Illumina HiSeq 2000. TCR beta CDR3 regions were amplified from RNA transcripts. The first round of RT-PCR for the TCR CDR3 was performed with the HTBI primer set and the Qiagen OneStep RT-PCR kit. Clones were called with MiXCR by TCRdb after fastp trimmed the public reads at Q25, and only in-frame beta chains were retained. Every CDR3 protein is listed once, alongside the most common genes and DNA of its rows. The table for this sample lists about 480,000 distinct CDR3 sequences; less than 25% of them were counted only once. The ten largest make up less than 65% of the sample. Sequenced input: blood. The receptors were sampled from a woman aged 65 to 85 with Graves' ophthalmopathy.

The J gene is TRBJ1-2, the V gene TRBV4-1; TRBD1 matches at 7 bases. The CDR3 has 14 amino acids. With V trimmed by 5 bases and J by 2 bases, 5 bases remained unmatched. CDR1 and CDR2 (germline): MGHRA, YSYEKL. CDR3 sequence (DNA): TGCGCCAGCAGCTTCGAAGGGGGCAACTATGGCTACACCTTC. Its protein product is CASSFEGGNYGYTF.

This chain links TRBV3-1 with TRBJ2-7, with TRBD2 as a possible D gene (5 bases). V lost 1 base and J 6 bases, leaving 13 bases between the germline ends. Looked up from germline, CDR1 is LGHDT and CDR2 is YNNKEL (reference sequence). CDR3 length: 14 residues. CDR3 in DNA: TGTGCCAGCAGCCAAGGACCTAGCTCCATCGAGCAGTACTTC. Translated: CASSQGPSSIEQYF.

This clonotype was picked up many times. V gene TRBV12-3 or TRBV12-4 combines with J gene TRBJ1-1; 9 bases are a match to TRBD1. The CDR3 spans 14 residues. V shed 6 bases, J shed 5 bases, and the junction held 7 bases outside the gene matches. CDR3 sequence (DNA): TGTGCCAGCAGAAAACAGGGGGCTAATACTGAAGCTTTCTTT. Its protein is CASRKQGANTEAFF.

This sequence joins TRBV4-2 and TRBJ2-7; D is possibly TRBD1 or TRBD2 (5 bases each). The CDR3 is 14 residues long. Germline CDR1 LGHNA, CDR2 YNFKEQ. V was pared by 2 bases and J by 0 bases, with 8 bases between. CDR3 in DNA: TGTGCCAGCAGCCAAAGGGACGGCTCCTACGAGCAGTACTTC. As protein: CASSQRDGSYEQYF.

This clonotype appeared once. V is TRBV6-1 and J is TRBJ1-6; tentative D call: TRBD1 (5 bases). V was clipped by 8 bases and J by 0 bases, with 11 bases between them. Germline V gives CDR1 MNHNS, CDR2 SASEGT. The CDR3 totals 15 residues. CDR3 DNA sequence: TGTGCCAGCCGGAGGGGTTACTCCTATAATTCACCCCTCCACTTT. Protein product: CASRRGYSYNSPLHF.

This clonotype has at least ten counts. This chain connects TRBV2 to TRBJ2-3; maybe TRBD2 (6 bases). The V and J ends lost 5 bases and 2 bases respectively, with 11 bases between them. The germline V gene encodes CDR1 SNHLY and CDR2 FYNNEI. CDR3 length: 14 amino acids. This chain's CDR3 is CASSPLAATDTQYF. CDR3 nucleotide sequence: TGTGCCAGCAGTCCCTTAGCGGCCACAGATACGCAGTATTTT.

This sequence joins TRBV30 and TRBJ1-4; D is unclear. CDR1 is GTSNPN and CDR2 is SVGIG in the germline V gene (reference sequence). CDR3 length equals 14 residues. V gave up 1 base and J gave up 0 bases, with 6 bases separating them. In DNA, the CDR3 is TGTGCCTGGAGTGGGCTTGCAACTAATGAAAAACTGTTTTTT. Its protein product is CAWSGLATNEKLFF.

As DNA, the CDR3 is TGCAGCGTGCGTGCGGGAGTGGGCACCGGGGAGCTGTTTTTT. Translated: CSVRAGVGTGELFF. This rearrangement joins TRBV29-1 to TRBJ2-2, with 7 bases that match TRBD2. Trimming cost V 6 bases and J 4 bases; bases outside gene matches: 8. CDR1 and CDR2 (germline): SQVTM, ANQGSEA. This CDR3 region has 14 residues.

V is TRBV2 and J is TRBJ2-3; 11 bases agree with TRBD2. CDR3 size: 14 residues. Germline lookup yields CDR1 SNHLY and CDR2 FYNNEI. V lost 7 bases and J lost 3; bases outside the gene matches: 3. Written as DNA, the CDR3 is TGTGCCAGCATTAGCGGGAGGGTTACAGATACGCAGTATTTT. Protein sequence: CASISGRVTDTQYF. Full variable domain (remainder filled in from reference TRBV2 and TRBJ2-3): EPEVTQTPSHQVTQMGQEVILRCVPISNHLYFYWYRQILGQKVEFLVSFYNNEISEKSEIFDDQFSVERPDGSNFTLKIRSTKLEDSAMYFCASISGRVTDTQYFGPGTRLTVL.

The rearrangement joins TRBV20-1 to TRBJ2-7; 8 bases are shared with TRBD1. Germline V CDR1 and CDR2: DFQATT, SNEGSKA (reference sequence). V was pared by 6 bases and J by 4 bases, with 5 bases of the junction left unmatched. The CDR3 extends over 12 amino acids. CDR3 nucleotides: TGCAGTGCGGAACGGGACAGGTACGAGCAGTACTTC. This gives the protein CSAERDRYEQYF.

This rearrangement joins TRBV28 to TRBJ2-7; 8 nucleotides align to TRBD2. The CDR3 covers 13 residues. Germline loops: CDR1 MDHEN, CDR2 SYDVKM. V dropped 7 bases and J dropped 7; count of bases not matched to a gene: 9. The CDR3 loop reads CASNRPGGIEQYF. CDR3 DNA: TGTGCCAGCAATCGCCCGGGGGGGATAGAGCAGTACTTC.

The rearrangement joins TRBV12-3 or TRBV12-4 to TRBJ2-1; TRBD2 agrees at 8 bases. This CDR3 region has 15 residues. With 5 bases clipped from V and 8 bases from J, the junction kept 11 bases outside the gene matches. CDR3 nucleotides: TGTGCCAGCAGTCCCCGGGAGGGCCGGATCCATGAGCAGTTCTTC. This translates into CASSPREGRIHEQFF.

V and J are TRBV18 and TRBJ2-3; weak D call: TRBD2 (6 bases). Germline CDR1 and CDR2: KGHSH and LQKENI. The ends were cut back, 7 bases at V and 0 bases at J, with 11 bases in the middle. The CDR3 is made up of 14 amino acids. This CDR3 reads CASLRTISTDTQYF. DNA of the CDR3: TGTGCCAGCTTAAGGACTATCAGCACAGATACGCAGTATTTT.